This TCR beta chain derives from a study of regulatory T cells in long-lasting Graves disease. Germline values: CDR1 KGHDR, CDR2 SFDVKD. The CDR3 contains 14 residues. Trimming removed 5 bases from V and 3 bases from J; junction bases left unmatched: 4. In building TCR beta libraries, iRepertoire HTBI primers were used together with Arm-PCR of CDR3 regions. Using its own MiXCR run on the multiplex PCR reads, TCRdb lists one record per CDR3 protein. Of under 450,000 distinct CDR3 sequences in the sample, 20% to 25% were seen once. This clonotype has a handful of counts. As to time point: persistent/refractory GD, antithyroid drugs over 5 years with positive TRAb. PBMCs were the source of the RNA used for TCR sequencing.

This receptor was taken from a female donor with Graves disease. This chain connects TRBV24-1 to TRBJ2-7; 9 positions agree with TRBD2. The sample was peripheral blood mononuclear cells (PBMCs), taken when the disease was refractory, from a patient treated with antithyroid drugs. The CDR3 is CATSAAGGLYEQYF. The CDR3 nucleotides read TGTGCCACCAGTGCGGCGGGAGGGCTCTACGAGCAGTACTTC.